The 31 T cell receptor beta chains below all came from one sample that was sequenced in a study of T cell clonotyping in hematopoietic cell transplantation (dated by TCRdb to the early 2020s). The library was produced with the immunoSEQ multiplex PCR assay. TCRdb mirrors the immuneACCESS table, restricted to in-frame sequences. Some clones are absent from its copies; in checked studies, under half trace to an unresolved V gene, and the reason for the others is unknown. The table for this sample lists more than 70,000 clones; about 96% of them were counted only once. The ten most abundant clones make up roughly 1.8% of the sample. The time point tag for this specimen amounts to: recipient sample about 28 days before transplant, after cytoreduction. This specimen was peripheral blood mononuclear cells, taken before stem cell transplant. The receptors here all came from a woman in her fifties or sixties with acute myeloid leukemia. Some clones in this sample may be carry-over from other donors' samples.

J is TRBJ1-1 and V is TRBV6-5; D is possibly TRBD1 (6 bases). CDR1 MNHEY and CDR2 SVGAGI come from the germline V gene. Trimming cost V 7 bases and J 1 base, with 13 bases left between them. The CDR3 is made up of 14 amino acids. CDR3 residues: CASKPGQTNTEAFF. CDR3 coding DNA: TGTGCCAGCAAGCCGGGACAAACGAACACTGAAGCTTTCTTT.

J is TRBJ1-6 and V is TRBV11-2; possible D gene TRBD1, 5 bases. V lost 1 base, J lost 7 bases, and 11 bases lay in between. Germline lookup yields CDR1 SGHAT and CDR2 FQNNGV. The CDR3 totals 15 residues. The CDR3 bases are TGTGCCAGCAGCTTAGTCGGGGGGAAAAATTCACCCCTCCACTTT. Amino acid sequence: CASSLVGGKNSPLHF.

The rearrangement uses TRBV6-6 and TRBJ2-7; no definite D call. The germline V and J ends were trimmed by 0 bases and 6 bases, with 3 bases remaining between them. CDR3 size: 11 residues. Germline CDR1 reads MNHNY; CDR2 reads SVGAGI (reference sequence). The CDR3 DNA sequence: TGTGCCAGCAGTTACTCGAGCGAGCAGTACTTC. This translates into CASSYSSEQYF.

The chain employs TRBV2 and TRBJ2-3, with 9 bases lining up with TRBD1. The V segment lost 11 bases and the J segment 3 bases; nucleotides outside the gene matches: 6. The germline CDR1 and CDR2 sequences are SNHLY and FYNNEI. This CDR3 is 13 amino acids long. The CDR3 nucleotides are TGTGCCGGGACAGGGATGGGGACAGATACGCAGTATTTT. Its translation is CAGTGMGTDTQYF.

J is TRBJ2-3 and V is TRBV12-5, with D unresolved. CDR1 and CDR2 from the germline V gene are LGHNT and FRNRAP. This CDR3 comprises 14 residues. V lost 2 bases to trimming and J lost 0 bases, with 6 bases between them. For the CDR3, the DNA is TGTGCTAGTGGTTTGAGCAGTAGCACAGATACGCAGTATTTT. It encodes CASGLSSSTDTQYF.

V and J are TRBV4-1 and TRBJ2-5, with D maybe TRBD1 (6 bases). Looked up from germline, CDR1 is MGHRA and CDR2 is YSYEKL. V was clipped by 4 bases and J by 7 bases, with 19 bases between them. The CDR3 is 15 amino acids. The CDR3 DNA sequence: TGCGCCAGCAGCCCCGCCTCGACAGGAGCTGGGACCCAGTACTTC. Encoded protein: CASSPASTGAGTQYF.

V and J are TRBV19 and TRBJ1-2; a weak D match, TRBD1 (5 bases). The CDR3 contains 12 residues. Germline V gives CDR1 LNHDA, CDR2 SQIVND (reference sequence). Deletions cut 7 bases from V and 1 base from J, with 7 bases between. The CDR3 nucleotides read TGTGCCAGTACCAGGGATAACTATGGCTACACCTTC. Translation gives CASTRDNYGYTF.

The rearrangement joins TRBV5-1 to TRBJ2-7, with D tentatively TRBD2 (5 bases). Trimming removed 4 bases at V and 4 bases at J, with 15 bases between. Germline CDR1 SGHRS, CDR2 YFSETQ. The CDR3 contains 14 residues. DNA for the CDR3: TGCGCCAGCAGCCGGGGTCTAGCTGATTACGAGCAGTACTTC. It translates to CASSRGLADYEQYF.

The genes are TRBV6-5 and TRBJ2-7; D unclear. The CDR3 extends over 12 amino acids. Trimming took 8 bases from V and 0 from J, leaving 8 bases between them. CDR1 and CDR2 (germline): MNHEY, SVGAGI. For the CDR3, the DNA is TGTGCCAGCGCAGGACGCTCCTACGAGCAGTACTTC. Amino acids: CASAGRSYEQYF.

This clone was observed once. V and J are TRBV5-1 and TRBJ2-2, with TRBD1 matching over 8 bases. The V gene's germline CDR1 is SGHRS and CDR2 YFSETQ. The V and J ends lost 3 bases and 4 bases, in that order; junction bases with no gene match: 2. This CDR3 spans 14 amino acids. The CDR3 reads CASSSGQATGELFF. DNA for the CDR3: TGCGCCAGCAGCTCGGGACAGGCCACCGGGGAGCTGTTTTTT.

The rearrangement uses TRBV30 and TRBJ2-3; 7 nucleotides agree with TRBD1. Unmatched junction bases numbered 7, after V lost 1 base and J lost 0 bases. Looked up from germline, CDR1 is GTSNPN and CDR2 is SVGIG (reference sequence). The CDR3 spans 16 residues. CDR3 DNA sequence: TGTGCCTGGAGTGGCCGGACAGGTACTAGCACAGATACGCAGTATTTT. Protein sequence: CAWSGRTGTSTDTQYF.

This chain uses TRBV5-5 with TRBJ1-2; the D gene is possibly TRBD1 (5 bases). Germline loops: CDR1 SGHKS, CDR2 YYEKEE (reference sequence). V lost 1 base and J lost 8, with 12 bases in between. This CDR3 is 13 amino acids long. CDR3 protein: CASSLSTGGGYTF. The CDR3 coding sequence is TGTGCCAGCAGCTTGAGTACAGGCGGCGGCTACACCTTC.

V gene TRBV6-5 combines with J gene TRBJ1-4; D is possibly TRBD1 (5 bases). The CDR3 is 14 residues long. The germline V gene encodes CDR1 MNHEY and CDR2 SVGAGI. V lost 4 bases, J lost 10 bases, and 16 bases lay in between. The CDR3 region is CASSSHGGEGKLFF. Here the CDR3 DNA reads TGTGCCAGCAGTTCCCATGGGGGAGAGGGAAAACTGTTTTTT.

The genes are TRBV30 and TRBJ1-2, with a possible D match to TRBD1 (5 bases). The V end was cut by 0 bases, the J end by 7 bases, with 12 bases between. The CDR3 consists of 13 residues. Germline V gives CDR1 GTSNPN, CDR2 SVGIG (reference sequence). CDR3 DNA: TGTGCCTGGAGTGTATTGGGGGGGGGTGGCTACACCTTC. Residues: CAWSVLGGGGYTF.

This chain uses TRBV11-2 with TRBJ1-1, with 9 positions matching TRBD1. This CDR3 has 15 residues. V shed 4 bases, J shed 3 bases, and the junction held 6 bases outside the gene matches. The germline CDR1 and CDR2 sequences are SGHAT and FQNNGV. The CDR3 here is CASSSSDRGYTEAFF. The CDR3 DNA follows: TGTGCCAGCAGCTCGTCAGACAGGGGGTACACTGAAGCTTTCTTT.

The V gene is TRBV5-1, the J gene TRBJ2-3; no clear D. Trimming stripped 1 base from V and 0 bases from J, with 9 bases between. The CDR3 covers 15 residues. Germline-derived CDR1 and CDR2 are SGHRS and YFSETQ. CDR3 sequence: CASSLNPLSTDTQYF. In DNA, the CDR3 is TGCGCCAGCAGCTTGAATCCCCTTAGCACAGATACGCAGTATTTT.

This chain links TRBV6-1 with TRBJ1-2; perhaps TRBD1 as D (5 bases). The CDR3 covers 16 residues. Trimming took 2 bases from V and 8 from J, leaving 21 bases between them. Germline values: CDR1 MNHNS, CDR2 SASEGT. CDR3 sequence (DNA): TGTGCCAGCAGTGAACGACACGGCAGGGTGGTTCGGGGCTACACCTTC. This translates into CASSERHGRVVRGYTF.

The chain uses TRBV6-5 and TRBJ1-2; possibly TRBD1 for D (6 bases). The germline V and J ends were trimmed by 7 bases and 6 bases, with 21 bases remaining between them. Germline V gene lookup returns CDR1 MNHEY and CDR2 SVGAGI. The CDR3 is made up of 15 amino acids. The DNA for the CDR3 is TGTGCCAGCAAGGAACAGGGTAGCCCCTGGGATGGCTACACCTTC. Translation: CASKEQGSPWDGYTF.

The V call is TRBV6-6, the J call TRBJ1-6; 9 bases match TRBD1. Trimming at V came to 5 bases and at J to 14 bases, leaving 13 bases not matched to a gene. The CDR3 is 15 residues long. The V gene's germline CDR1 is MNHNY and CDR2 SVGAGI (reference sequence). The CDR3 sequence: CASSPQTDRGISLHF. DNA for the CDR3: TGTGCCAGCAGTCCCCAAACGGACAGGGGCATTTCCCTCCACTTT.

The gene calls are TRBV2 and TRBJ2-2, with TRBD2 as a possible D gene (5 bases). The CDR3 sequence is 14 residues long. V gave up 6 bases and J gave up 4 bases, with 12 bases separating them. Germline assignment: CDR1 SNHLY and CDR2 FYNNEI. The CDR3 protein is CASRKTGSTGELFF. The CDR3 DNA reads TGTGCCAGCAGGAAAACGGGGTCCACCGGGGAGCTGTTTTTT.

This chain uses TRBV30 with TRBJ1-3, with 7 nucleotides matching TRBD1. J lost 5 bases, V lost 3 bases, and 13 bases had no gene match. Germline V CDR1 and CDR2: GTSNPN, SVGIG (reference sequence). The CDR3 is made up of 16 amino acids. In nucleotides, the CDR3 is TGTGCCTGGAGCGATGGGACAGCCTACTGGAGAAACACCATATATTTT. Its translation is CAWSDGTAYWRNTIYF.

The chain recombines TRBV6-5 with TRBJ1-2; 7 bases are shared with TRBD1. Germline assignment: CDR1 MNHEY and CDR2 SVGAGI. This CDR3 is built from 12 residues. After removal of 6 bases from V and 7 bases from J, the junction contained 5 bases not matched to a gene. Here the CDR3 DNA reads TGTGCCAGCAGCCTAGACAGGGCTGGCTACACCTTC. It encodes CASSLDRAGYTF.

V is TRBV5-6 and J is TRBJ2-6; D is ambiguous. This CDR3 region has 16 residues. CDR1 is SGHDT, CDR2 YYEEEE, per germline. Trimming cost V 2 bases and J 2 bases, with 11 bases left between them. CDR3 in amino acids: CASSFGVVTGANVLTF. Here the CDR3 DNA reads TGTGCCAGCAGCTTTGGAGTAGTAACTGGGGCCAACGTCCTGACTTTC.

The CDR3 DNA reads as TGTGCCAGCAGTTACAGTGATGAAAAACTGTTTTTT. Protein sequence: CASSYSDEKLFF. This rearrangement joins TRBV6-6 to TRBJ1-4, with D uncertain. The CDR3 extends over 12 amino acids. V was pared by 2 bases and J by 6 bases, with 4 bases between. The germline V gene encodes CDR1 MNHNY and CDR2 SVGAGI (reference sequence).

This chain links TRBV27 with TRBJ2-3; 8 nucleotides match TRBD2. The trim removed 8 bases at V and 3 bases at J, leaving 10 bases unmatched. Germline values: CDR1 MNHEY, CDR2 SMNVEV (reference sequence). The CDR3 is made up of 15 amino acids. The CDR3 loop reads CASGYSGGRTDTQYF. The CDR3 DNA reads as TGTGCCAGCGGGTACTCGGGGGGGCGGACAGATACGCAGTATTTT.

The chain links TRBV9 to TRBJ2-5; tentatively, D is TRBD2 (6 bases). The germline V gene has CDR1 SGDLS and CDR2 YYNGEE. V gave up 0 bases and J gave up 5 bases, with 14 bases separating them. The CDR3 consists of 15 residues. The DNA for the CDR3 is TGTGCCAGCAGCGTAGCGGGCGGGAATGCGGAGACCCAGTACTTC. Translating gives CASSVAGGNAETQYF.

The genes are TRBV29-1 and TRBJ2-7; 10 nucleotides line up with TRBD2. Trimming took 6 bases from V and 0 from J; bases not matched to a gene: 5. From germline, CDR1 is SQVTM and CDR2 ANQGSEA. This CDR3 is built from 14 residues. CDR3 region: CSVEREGTSYEQYF. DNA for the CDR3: TGCAGCGTGGAGCGGGAGGGAACCTCCTACGAGCAGTACTTC.

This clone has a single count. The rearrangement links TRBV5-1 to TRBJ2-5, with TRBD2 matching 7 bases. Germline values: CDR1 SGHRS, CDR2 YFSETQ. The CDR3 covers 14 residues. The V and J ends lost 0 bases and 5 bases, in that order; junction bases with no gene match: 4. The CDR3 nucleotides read TGCGCCAGCAGCTTGGGACTAGCCTGGGAGACCCAGTACTTC. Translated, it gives CASSLGLAWETQYF.

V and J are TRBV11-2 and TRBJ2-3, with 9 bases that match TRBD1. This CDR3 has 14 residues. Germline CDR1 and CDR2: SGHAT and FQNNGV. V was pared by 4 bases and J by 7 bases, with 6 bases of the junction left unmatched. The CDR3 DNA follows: TGTGCCAGCAGCTCCTGGACAGGGGATTATACGCAGTATTTT. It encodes CASSSWTGDYTQYF. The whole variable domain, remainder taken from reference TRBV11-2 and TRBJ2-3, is EAGVAQSPRYKIIEKRQSVAFWCNPISGHATLYWYQQILGQGPKLLIQFQNNGVVDDSQLPKDRFSAERLKGVDSTLKIQPAKLEDSAVYLCASSSWTGDYTQYFGPGTRLTVL.

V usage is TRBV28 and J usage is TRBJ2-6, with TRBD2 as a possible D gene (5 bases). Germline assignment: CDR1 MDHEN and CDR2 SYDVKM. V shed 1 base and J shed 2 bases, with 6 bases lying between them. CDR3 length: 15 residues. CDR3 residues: CASSLSGAGANVLTF. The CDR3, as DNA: TGTGCCAGCAGTTTATCCGGGGCTGGGGCCAACGTCCTGACTTTC.

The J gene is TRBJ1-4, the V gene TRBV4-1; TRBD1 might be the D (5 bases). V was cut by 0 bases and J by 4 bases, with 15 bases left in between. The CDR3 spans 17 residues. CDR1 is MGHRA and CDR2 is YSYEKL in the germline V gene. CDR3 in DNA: TGCGCCAGCAGCCAAGACACAGGAGGAGTGATTAATGAAAAACTGTTTTTT. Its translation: CASSQDTGGVINEKLFF.